This TCR beta chain was recorded in a study of blood T cell repertoires in COVID-19. Authors' methods: Reference gene primer amplification gave estimated nucleated cell counts. TCRdb's table, derived via immunoSEQ multiplex PCR, lists solely in-frame clones and lacks some. Clone size and the V and J calls come from that table; the DNA yielded D and trimming. The sample lists about 8,000 clones, roughly 88% occurring once. CDR1 and CDR2 from the germline V gene are LNHDA and SQIVND (reference sequence). The ends were cut back, 9 bases at V and 0 bases at J, with 9 bases in the middle. The CDR3 loop spans 13 amino acids.

The chain uses TRBV19 and TRBJ1-3; no firm D call. Sequencing used peripheral blood. The sequence derives from a woman aged 50 to 60 with active or convalescent COVID-19. CDR3 sequence (DNA): TGTGCCAGCCAAAAGAGCTCTGGAAACACCATATATTTT. It translates to CASQKSSGNTIYF.